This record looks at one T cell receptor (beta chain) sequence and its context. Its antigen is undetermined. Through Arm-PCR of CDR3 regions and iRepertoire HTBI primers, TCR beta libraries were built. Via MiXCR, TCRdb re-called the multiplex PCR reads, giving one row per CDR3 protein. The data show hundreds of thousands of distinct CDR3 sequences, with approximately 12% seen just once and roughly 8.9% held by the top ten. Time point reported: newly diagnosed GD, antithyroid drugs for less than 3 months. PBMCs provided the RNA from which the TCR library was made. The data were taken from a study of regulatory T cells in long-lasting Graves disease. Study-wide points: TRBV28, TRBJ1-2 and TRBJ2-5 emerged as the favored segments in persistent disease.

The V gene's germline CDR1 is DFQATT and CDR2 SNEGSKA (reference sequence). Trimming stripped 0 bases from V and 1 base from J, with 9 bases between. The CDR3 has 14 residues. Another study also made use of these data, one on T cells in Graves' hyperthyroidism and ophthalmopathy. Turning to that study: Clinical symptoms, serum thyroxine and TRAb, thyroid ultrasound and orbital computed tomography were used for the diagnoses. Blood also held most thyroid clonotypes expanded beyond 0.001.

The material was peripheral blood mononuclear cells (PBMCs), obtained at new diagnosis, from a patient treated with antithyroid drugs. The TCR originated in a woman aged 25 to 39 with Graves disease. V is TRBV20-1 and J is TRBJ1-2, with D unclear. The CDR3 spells CSARERGVNYGYTF. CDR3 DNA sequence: TGCAGTGCTAGAGAGCGCGGGGTTAACTATGGCTACACCTTC.